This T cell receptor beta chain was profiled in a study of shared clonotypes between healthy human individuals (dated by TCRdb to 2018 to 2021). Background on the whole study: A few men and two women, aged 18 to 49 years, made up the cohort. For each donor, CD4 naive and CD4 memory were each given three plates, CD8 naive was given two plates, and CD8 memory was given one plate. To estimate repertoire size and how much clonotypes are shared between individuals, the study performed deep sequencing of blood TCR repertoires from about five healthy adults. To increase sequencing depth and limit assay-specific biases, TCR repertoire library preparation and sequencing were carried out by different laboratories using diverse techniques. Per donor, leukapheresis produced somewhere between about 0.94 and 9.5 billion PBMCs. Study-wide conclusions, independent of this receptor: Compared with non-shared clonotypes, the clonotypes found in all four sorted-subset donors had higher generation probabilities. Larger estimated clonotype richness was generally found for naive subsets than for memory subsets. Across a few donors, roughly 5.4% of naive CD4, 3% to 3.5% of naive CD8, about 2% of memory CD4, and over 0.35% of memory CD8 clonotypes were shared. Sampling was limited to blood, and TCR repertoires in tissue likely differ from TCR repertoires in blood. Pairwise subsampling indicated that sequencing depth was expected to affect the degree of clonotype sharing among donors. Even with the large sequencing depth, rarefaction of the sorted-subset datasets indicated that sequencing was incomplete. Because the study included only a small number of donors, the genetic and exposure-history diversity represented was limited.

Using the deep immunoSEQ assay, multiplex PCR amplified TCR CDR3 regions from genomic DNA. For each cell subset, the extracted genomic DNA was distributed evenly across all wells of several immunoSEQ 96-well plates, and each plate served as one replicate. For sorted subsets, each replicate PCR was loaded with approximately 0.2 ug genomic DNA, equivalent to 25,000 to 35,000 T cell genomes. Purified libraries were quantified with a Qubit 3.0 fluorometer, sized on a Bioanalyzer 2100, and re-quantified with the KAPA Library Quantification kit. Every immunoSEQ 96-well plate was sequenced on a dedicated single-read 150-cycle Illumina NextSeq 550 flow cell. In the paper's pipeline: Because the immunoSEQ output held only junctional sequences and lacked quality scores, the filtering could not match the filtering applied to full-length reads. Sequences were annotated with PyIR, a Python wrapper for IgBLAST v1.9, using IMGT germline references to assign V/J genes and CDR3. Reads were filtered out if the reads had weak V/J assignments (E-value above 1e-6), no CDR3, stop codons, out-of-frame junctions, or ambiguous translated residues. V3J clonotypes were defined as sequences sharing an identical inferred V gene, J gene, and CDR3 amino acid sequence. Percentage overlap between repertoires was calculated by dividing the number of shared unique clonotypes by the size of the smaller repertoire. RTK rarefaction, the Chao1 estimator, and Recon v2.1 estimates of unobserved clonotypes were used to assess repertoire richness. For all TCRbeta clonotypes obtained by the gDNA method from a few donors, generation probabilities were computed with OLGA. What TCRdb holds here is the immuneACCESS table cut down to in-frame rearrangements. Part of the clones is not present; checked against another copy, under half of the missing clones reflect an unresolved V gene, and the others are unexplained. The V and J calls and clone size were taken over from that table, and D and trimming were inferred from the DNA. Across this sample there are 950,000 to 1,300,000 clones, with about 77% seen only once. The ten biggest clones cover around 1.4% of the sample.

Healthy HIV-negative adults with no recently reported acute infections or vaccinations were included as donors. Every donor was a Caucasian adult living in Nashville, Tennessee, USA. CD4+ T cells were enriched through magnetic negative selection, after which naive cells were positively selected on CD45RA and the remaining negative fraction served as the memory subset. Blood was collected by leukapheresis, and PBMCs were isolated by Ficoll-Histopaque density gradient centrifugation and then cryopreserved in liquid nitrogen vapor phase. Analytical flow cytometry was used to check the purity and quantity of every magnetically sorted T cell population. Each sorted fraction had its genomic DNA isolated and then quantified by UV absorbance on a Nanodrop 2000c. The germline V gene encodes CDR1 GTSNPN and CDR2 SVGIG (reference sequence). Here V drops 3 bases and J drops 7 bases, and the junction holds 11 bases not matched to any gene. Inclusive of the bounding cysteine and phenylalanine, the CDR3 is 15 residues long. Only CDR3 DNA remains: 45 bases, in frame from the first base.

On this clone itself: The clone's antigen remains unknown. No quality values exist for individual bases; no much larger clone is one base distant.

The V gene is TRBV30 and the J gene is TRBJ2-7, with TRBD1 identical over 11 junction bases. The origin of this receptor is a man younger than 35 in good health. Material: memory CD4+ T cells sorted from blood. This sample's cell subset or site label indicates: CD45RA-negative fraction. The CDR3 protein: CAWSVGQGALLEQYF. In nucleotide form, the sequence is TGTGCCTGGAGCGTCGGACAGGGGGCATTACTGGAGCAGTACTTC.